The 32 T cell receptor beta chains given below trace back to one sample, sequenced in a study of T cell responses to AZD1222 COVID-19 vaccine. Profiling relied on immunoSEQ multiplex PCR, and the TCRdb table lists in-frame clones only, not all of them. The table includes under 150,000 clones, about 91% detected once. The sample in question was peripheral blood, obtained 28 days after the second AZD1222 dose. These receptors originate from an adult who received the AZD1222 COVID-19 vaccine.

The chain combines TRBV6-5 with TRBJ1-6; tentative D call: TRBD1 (5 bases). The germline V gene has CDR1 MNHEY and CDR2 SVGAGI. The germline V and J ends were trimmed by 0 bases and 7 bases, with 13 bases remaining between them. The CDR3 has 16 amino acids. CDR3 protein: CASSYSLDSSNSPLHF. CDR3 DNA sequence: TGTGCCAGCAGTTACTCGTTAGACAGTTCGAATTCACCCCTCCACTTT.

The chain has TRBV13 and TRBJ2-6; TRBD1 is a possible D gene (6 bases). The CDR3 runs 16 residues. The V gene lost 4 bases and the J gene lost 2 bases, with 12 bases spanning the gap. CDR1 is PRHDT and CDR2 is FYEKMQ in the germline V gene (reference sequence). The CDR3 sequence: CASSYTNRAGANVLTF. DNA of the CDR3: TGTGCCAGCAGCTACACGAACAGGGCTGGGGCCAACGTCCTGACTTTC.

This chain connects TRBV27 to TRBJ1-6; TRBD1 is a possible D gene (6 bases). Germline values: CDR1 MNHEY, CDR2 SMNVEV (reference sequence). The CDR3 has 15 residues. V lost 2 bases and J lost 8, with 13 bases in between. CDR3 coding DNA: TGTGCCAGCAGTTTAGACCGGGGGCCCGATTCACCCCTCCACTTT. Protein product: CASSLDRGPDSPLHF.

In this sample, this clone turned up once. CDR3 nucleotides: TGTGCCAGCAGCGTCGGGACAGTTAATGAAAAACTGTTTTTT. It translates to CASSVGTVNEKLFF. The chain has TRBV9 and TRBJ1-4, with TRBD1 matching over 7 bases. J gave up 4 bases and V 2 bases, and 2 bases lay outside the gene matches. CDR1 SGDLS and CDR2 YYNGEE come from the germline V gene. This CDR3 comprises 14 residues.

This clone appeared a single time. The genes are TRBV29-1 and TRBJ1-5; D may be TRBD1 (5 bases). Germline loops: CDR1 SQVTM, CDR2 ANQGSEA. V was shortened by 6 bases and J by 3 bases, with 12 bases between the two germline ends. The CDR3 is 13 amino acids. CDR3 in amino acids: CSVWQGVNQPQHF. For the CDR3, the DNA is TGCAGCGTCTGGCAAGGGGTCAATCAGCCCCAGCATTTT. The full variable domain, with the rest looked up from reference TRBV29-1 and TRBJ1-5, is SAVISQKPSRDICQRGTSLTIQCQVDSQVTMMFWYRQQPGQSLTLIATANQGSEATYESGFVIDKFPISRPNLTFSTLTVSNMSPEDSSIYLCSVWQGVNQPQHFGDGTRLSIL.

This chain connects TRBV9 to TRBJ2-1; TRBD2 matches at 7 bases. V gave up 0 bases and J gave up 1 base; unmatched junction bases: 4. Germline V gene data show CDR1 as SGDLS and CDR2 as YYNGEE. The CDR3 loop spans 16 amino acids. CDR3 sequence (DNA): TGTGCCAGCAGCGTAGTAGTTAGCGGGTCCTACAATGAGCAGTTCTTC. Translating gives CASSVVVSGSYNEQFF.

V usage is TRBV9 and J usage is TRBJ2-1; 8 bases match TRBD2. The germline CDR1 and CDR2 sequences are SGDLS and YYNGEE. The CDR3 runs to 16 residues. V shed 0 bases and J 7 bases; nucleotides not matched to a gene: 9. The CDR3 loop reads CASSVGGRPAGNEQFF. The CDR3 DNA reads as TGTGCCAGCAGCGTAGGCGGGAGGCCCGCAGGAAATGAGCAGTTCTTC.

The rearrangement links TRBV7-8 to TRBJ1-2, with D uncertain. The germline V gene encodes CDR1 SGHVS and CDR2 FQNEAQ. This CDR3 region has 19 residues. Trimming pared 5 bases from V and 1 base from J, leaving 26 bases between. The CDR3 protein is CASSPRVGRKDPFNYGYTF. The CDR3 region has the DNA TGTGCCAGCAGCCCGCGGGTAGGAAGGAAAGACCCCTTTAACTATGGCTACACCTTC.

The chain carries TRBV28 and TRBJ1-2, with D perhaps matching TRBD1 (6 bases). V lost 6 bases, J lost 4 bases, and 24 bases lay in between. Germline loops: CDR1 MDHEN, CDR2 SYDVKM. This CDR3 spans 17 amino acids. The CDR3 sequence is CASSSGSTGSRSYGYTF. In DNA form, the CDR3 reads TGTGCCAGCAGCTCTGGCTCTACAGGGAGTAGAAGCTATGGCTACACCTTC.

V usage is TRBV5-6 and J usage is TRBJ1-2, with a tentative D call TRBD1 (6 bases). The germline V gene encodes CDR1 SGHDT and CDR2 YYEEEE. Trimming took off 4 bases at V and 1 base at J, with 14 bases between the two ends. There are 15 residues in the CDR3. The CDR3: CASSPGHLVNYGYTF. CDR3 nucleotide sequence: TGTGCCAGCAGCCCGGGACACCTTGTTAACTATGGCTACACCTTC.

This rearrangement joins TRBV2 to TRBJ1-5, with D hard to call. This CDR3 is built from 13 residues. Germline CDR1 and CDR2: SNHLY and FYNNEI. V was trimmed by 5 bases and J by 0 bases, leaving 5 bases between them. CDR3 region: CASSQNSNQPQHF. The CDR3 region has the DNA TGTGCCAGCAGTCAAAATAGCAATCAGCCCCAGCATTTT.

The CDR3 reads CSVGGTTTNEKLFF. DNA for the CDR3: TGCAGCGTAGGAGGGACGACAACTAATGAAAAACTGTTTTTT. The V and J genes are TRBV29-1 and TRBJ1-4; D might be TRBD1 (5 bases). CDR3 length: 14 residues. CDR1 is SQVTM and CDR2 is ANQGSEA in the germline V gene. The V gene lost 6 bases and the J gene lost 0 bases, with 11 bases spanning the gap.

This chain connects TRBV27 to TRBJ2-7; a possible D gene is TRBD2 (6 bases). This CDR3 is built from 13 residues. Between the trimmed V and J ends, which lost 2 bases and 3 bases, there was a span of 8 bases. The germline V gene has CDR1 MNHEY and CDR2 SMNVEV (reference sequence). The CDR3 region is CASSLNGGYEQYF. CDR3 nucleotides: TGTGCCAGCAGTTTAAACGGGGGCTACGAGCAGTACTTC.

This chain uses TRBV28 with TRBJ2-3; D is ambiguous. V dropped 6 bases and J dropped 3 bases, with 4 bases sitting between them. CDR1 and CDR2 (germline): MDHEN, SYDVKM. This CDR3 comprises 11 residues. The CDR3 nucleotides read TGTGCCAGCAGGCAAACAGATACGCAGTATTTT. The encoded protein is CASRQTDTQYF.

The chain recombines TRBV12-3 or TRBV12-4 with TRBJ1-1; a weak D match, TRBD1 (5 bases). This CDR3 is 13 amino acids long. The germline V and J ends were trimmed by 10 bases and 1 base, with 13 bases remaining between them. This CDR3 is CATRGGANTEAFF. CDR3 DNA: TGTGCCACCCGGGGAGGGGCGAACACTGAAGCTTTCTTT.

The chain employs TRBV6-1 and TRBJ1-5, with D hard to call. Trimming stripped 1 base from V and 1 base from J, with 5 bases between. The CDR3 sequence is 14 residues long. The V gene's germline CDR1 is MNHNS and CDR2 SASEGT. Here the CDR3 DNA reads TGTGCCAGCAGTGAAGTACACAGCAATCAGCCCCAGCATTTT. Its protein is CASSEVHSNQPQHF.

This chain uses TRBV27 with TRBJ2-2; 9 bases are a match to TRBD2. This CDR3 is 19 amino acids long. Losses at the gene ends were 2 bases for V and 2 bases for J; bases not matched to a gene: 12. Per germline, CDR1 MNHEY and CDR2 SMNVEV (reference sequence). CDR3 residues: CASSLRASGNRLNTGELFF. The CDR3 region has the DNA TGTGCCAGCAGTTTAAGGGCTAGCGGGAACCGACTTAACACCGGGGAGCTGTTTTTT.

As DNA, the CDR3 is TGCGCCAGCAGCTTTTCCAGGGATGGCACTGAAGCTTTCTTT. Translating it yields CASSFSRDGTEAFF. The genes are TRBV5-1 and TRBJ1-1, with D possibly being TRBD1 (5 bases). Looked up from germline, CDR1 is SGHRS and CDR2 is YFSETQ. V lost 2 bases and J 4 bases, leaving 12 bases between the germline ends. This CDR3 is built from 14 residues.

The chain employs TRBV25-1 and TRBJ2-2; TRBD1 agrees at 8 bases. After removal of 6 bases from V and 9 bases from J, the junction contained 9 bases not matched to a gene. Looked up from germline, CDR1 is MGHDK and CDR2 is SYGVNS. This CDR3 is 14 amino acids long. The CDR3 nucleotides read TGTGCCAGCAGCCCGACAGGGGAAGTAAGGGAGCTGTTTTTT. Translation gives CASSPTGEVRELFF.

The gene calls are TRBV15 and TRBJ2-7; D may be TRBD2 (5 bases). Germline CDR1 is LNHNV and CDR2 is YYDKDF (reference sequence). V dropped 3 bases and J dropped 2 bases, with 11 bases sitting between them. CDR3 length: 14 residues. CDR3 sequence: CATSSRGKAYEQYF. The DNA of the CDR3 is TGTGCCACCAGCAGCCGAGGGAAAGCCTACGAGCAGTACTTC.

V usage is TRBV4-2 and J usage is TRBJ2-5, with unresolved D. Trimming stripped 1 base from V and 2 bases from J, with 8 bases between. Germline values: CDR1 LGHNA, CDR2 YNFKEQ. The length of the CDR3 is 14 residues. Here the CDR3 reads CASSQAGLQETQYF. The CDR3 coding sequence is TGTGCCAGCAGCCAAGCCGGCCTACAAGAGACCCAGTACTTC.

This chain's CDR3 is CASSKGGSRPYEQYF. For the CDR3, the DNA is TGTGCCAGTAGTAAGGGGGGCAGTAGGCCCTACGAGCAGTACTTC. The J gene is TRBJ2-7, the V gene TRBV19, with D perhaps given as TRBD1 or TRBD2 (6 bases each). Germline CDR1 reads LNHDA; CDR2 reads SQIVND (reference sequence). This CDR3 comprises 15 residues. V was pared by 4 bases and J by 2 bases, with 15 bases between. Looking up the rest from reference TRBV19 and TRBJ2-7 gives the full variable domain: DGGITQSPKYLFRKEGQNVTLSCEQNLNHDAMYWYRQDPGQGLRLIYYSQIVNDFQKGDIAEGYSVSREKKESFPLTVTSAQKNPTAFYLCASSKGGSRPYEQYFGPGTRLTVT.

V and J are TRBV5-1 and TRBJ2-3, with 10 positions matching TRBD1. V shed 2 bases and J 0 bases; nucleotides not matched to a gene: 12. This CDR3 contains 19 residues. Per the germline V gene, CDR1 is SGHRS and CDR2 is YFSETQ. The CDR3 here is CASSFRRTGGSGSTDTQYF. CDR3 DNA sequence: TGCGCCAGCAGCTTCCGGAGGACAGGGGGAAGTGGTAGCACAGATACGCAGTATTTT.

The rearrangement links TRBV18 to TRBJ2-3; D possibly matches TRBD1 or TRBD2 (6 bases each). V dropped 2 bases and J dropped 0 bases, with 9 bases sitting between them. The CDR3 extends over 15 amino acids. Germline assignment: CDR1 KGHSH and CDR2 LQKENI. Written as DNA, the CDR3 is TGTGCCAGCTCACCAACAGGGAGGAGCACAGATACGCAGTATTTT. It codes for CASSPTGRSTDTQYF.

The chain is built from TRBV4-1 and TRBJ2-5; D remains unclear. The CDR3 extends over 15 amino acids. Germline V lookup: CDR1 MGHRA, CDR2 YSYEKL. V shed 4 bases and J shed 1 base, with 13 bases lying between them. The CDR3 coding sequence is TGCGCCAGCAGCCCCCGGGCCTGGCTCCAAGAGACCCAGTACTTC. Its translation is CASSPRAWLQETQYF.

V is TRBV28 and J is TRBJ1-3; maybe TRBD1 (5 bases). CDR1 MDHEN and CDR2 SYDVKM come from the germline V gene. V lost 2 bases to trimming and J lost 0 bases, with 5 bases between them. The CDR3 runs to 14 residues. The CDR3 region is CASSLDSSGNTIYF. CDR3 sequence (DNA): TGTGCCAGCAGTTTAGACAGCTCTGGAAACACCATATATTTT.

There are many counts of this clone. The CDR3 reads CASSLGTGQGQETQYF. The CDR3 DNA follows: TGTGCCAGCAGCCTGGGGACGGGACAGGGTCAAGAGACCCAGTACTTC. The chain links TRBV4-2 to TRBJ2-5, with 9 bases fitting TRBD1. CDR1 is LGHNA and CDR2 is YNFKEQ in the germline V gene. V dropped 4 bases and J dropped 2; count of bases not matched to a gene: 8. The CDR3 contains 16 residues.

The DNA for the CDR3 is TGCGCCAGTAAGCGGGACACCTCTGGAAACACCATATATTTT. Residues: CASKRDTSGNTIYF. V usage is TRBV5-1 and J usage is TRBJ1-3; possibly TRBD1 for D (6 bases). V dropped 8 bases and J dropped 0 bases, with 12 bases sitting between them. This CDR3 comprises 14 residues. Germline CDR1 and CDR2: SGHRS and YFSETQ.

This CDR3 is CASKPLQQGARQPQHF. CDR3 nucleotides: TGTGCCAGTAAACCCCTACAACAGGGGGCGAGGCAGCCCCAGCATTTT. The chain is built from TRBV19 and TRBJ1-5; 9 bases match TRBD1. The CDR3 loop spans 16 amino acids. Germline trimming cut 7 bases from V and 7 bases from J; bases unmatched to any gene: 14. Germline V lookup: CDR1 LNHDA, CDR2 SQIVND (reference sequence).

This chain connects TRBV7-3 to TRBJ2-2; the D is unclear. There are 14 residues in the CDR3. V lost 3 bases to trimming and J lost 0 bases, with 5 bases between them. The germline CDR1 and CDR2 sequences are SGHTA and FQGTGA. In DNA form, the CDR3 reads TGTGCCAGCAGCTTCTCTGCGAACACCGGGGAGCTGTTTTTT. It codes for CASSFSANTGELFF.

The chain links TRBV5-1 to TRBJ2-2, with D possibly matching TRBD1 (6 bases). The CDR3 sequence is 15 residues long. Trimming removed 4 bases from V and 1 base from J, with 11 bases in between. Germline CDR1 is SGHRS and CDR2 is YFSETQ. The CDR3 region has the DNA TGCGCCAGCAGCCGGGACACACAGAACACCGGGGAGCTGTTTTTT. Its protein is CASSRDTQNTGELFF.

This clone appeared once. The chain couples TRBV7-9 to TRBJ2-3; possible D gene TRBD2, 6 bases. V gave up 1 base and J gave up 0 bases, with 11 bases separating them. Germline V lookup: CDR1 SEHNR, CDR2 FQNEAQ (reference sequence). The CDR3 runs 16 residues. In DNA, the CDR3 is TGTGCCAGCAGCTTAGTCCAGGGAGGAAGCACAGATACGCAGTATTTT. This sequence encodes CASSLVQGGSTDTQYF. The full variable domain, its missing parts supplied by reference TRBV7-9 and TRBJ2-3, is DTGVSQNPRHKITKRGQNVTFRCDPISEHNRLYWYRQTLGQGPEFLTYFQNEAQLEKSRLLSDRFSAERPKGSFSTLEIQRTEQGDSAMYLCASSLVQGGSTDTQYFGPGTRLTVL.